This T cell receptor beta chain was captured by sequencing in a study of CD8+ T cells in alopecia areata. The CDR3 covers 13 residues. V was pared by 5 bases and J by 2 bases, with 9 bases between. The germline V gene has CDR1 MNHEY and CDR2 SVGAGI. Reverse transcribed after extraction, RNA yielded cDNA as the sequencing template. The data were produced by immunoSEQ multiplex PCR, yet TCRdb's version contains in-frame clones alone and is incomplete. The data show 140,000 to 150,000 clones, around 50% seen once. The chain recombines TRBV6-5 with TRBJ2-5; D may correspond to TRBD1 or TRBD2 (5 bases each). Sequenced: CD4+ T cells sorted from blood. This clonotype was obtained from a human donor with alopecia areata. The CDR3 region has the DNA TGTGCCAGCAGTACCGGGGCACAAGAGACCCAGTACTTC. Translated: CASSTGAQETQYF.